The rows below give T cell receptor beta chains drawn from one sample of a study of shared clonotypes between healthy human individuals. Measured with immunoSEQ multiplex PCR; TCRdb has only the in-frame clones, and not every one. The sample carries some 1,600,000 clones, around 98% recorded once. The sequenced sample was naive CD4+ T cells sorted from blood. These receptors all come from a man in his thirties or forties in good health. The CDR3 runs from the conserved cysteine through the conserved F or W. A D gene is named only where the DNA matches it firmly. Part of the rows lack a size; the others show once, few, many or a class for expanded clones.

d_gene: NA
j_gene: TRBJ2-2
abundance: NA
v_gene: TRBV7-2
CDR3nt: TGTGCCAGCAGCTTAGAACCGGGCGGGTTGAACACCGGGGAGCTGTTTTTT
CDR3aa: CASSLEPGGLNTGELFF

d_gene: TRBD1
j_gene: TRBJ1-5
abundance: once
v_gene: TRBV18
CDR3nt: TGTGCCAGCTCACCAACAGGGGGCGACTGGGGGGGCAATCAGCCCCAGCATTTT
CDR3aa: CASSPTGGDWGGNQPQHF

d_gene: TRBD1
j_gene: TRBJ2-7
abundance: once
v_gene: TRBV19
CDR3nt: TGTGCCAGTAGTATGGGGTCGGGACAGGGGTTCTACGAGCAGTACTTC
CDR3aa: CASSMGSGQGFYEQYF

d_gene: NA
j_gene: TRBJ2-1
abundance: NA
v_gene: TRBV30
CDR3nt: TGTGCCTGGAGTCTGGGGCGGGAGAGGGGGAATGAGCAGTTCTTC
CDR3aa: CAWSLGRERGNEQFF

d_gene: NA
j_gene: TRBJ1-5
abundance: NA
v_gene: TRBV28
CDR3nt: TGTGCCAGCAGTCGGCAGGCAGGGACAAATCAGCCCCAGCATTTT
CDR3aa: CASSRQAGTNQPQHF

d_gene: NA
j_gene: TRBJ2-7
abundance: NA
v_gene: TRBV5-1
CDR3nt: TGCGCCAGCAGCTCGAGGCAGGGGACCGAGCAGTACTTC
CDR3aa: CASSSRQGTEQYF

d_gene: NA
j_gene: TRBJ2-3
abundance: NA
v_gene: TRBV10-3
CDR3nt: TGTGCCATCAGTGCTGGGGGCATGTCAGATACGCAGTATTTT
CDR3aa: CAISAGGMSDTQYF

d_gene: TRBD1
j_gene: TRBJ2-6
abundance: NA
v_gene: TRBV10-1
CDR3nt: TGCGCCAGCAGTGGACAGGGTTCTGGGGCCAACGTCCTGACTTTC
CDR3aa: CASSGQGSGANVLTF

d_gene: NA
j_gene: TRBJ2-7
abundance: NA
v_gene: TRBV9
CDR3nt: TGTGCCAGCAGCGGTGTTTCGCCGGAGCAGTACTTC
CDR3aa: CASSGVSPEQYF

d_gene: NA
j_gene: TRBJ1-5
abundance: NA
v_gene: TRBV28
CDR3nt: TGTGCCAGCAGGTCTCCATTAGGCTTGAACAATCAGCCCCAGCATTTT
CDR3aa: CASRSPLGLNNQPQHF

d_gene: NA
j_gene: TRBJ2-7
abundance: NA
v_gene: TRBV9
CDR3nt: TGTGCCAGCAGCGTAGGACCTGGTGGTACTCACTACGAGCAGTACTTC
CDR3aa: CASSVGPGGTHYEQYF

d_gene: NA
j_gene: TRBJ2-5
abundance: NA
v_gene: TRBV9
CDR3nt: TGTGCCAGCAGCGTCACTAAGACGGAGACCCAGTACTTC
CDR3aa: CASSVTKTETQYF

d_gene: TRBD1
j_gene: TRBJ1-4
abundance: NA
v_gene: TRBV7-9
CDR3nt: TGTGCCAGCAGCTTAGCCGAGACAGGGTTCGGGCAGAATGAAAAACTGTTTTTT
CDR3aa: CASSLAETGFGQNEKLFF

d_gene: NA
j_gene: TRBJ2-7
abundance: NA
v_gene: TRBV9
CDR3nt: TGTGCCAGCAGCTTCGGGACTGACTCCTACGAGCAGTACTTC
CDR3aa: CASSFGTDSYEQYF

d_gene: NA
j_gene: TRBJ1-4
abundance: NA
v_gene: TRBV9
CDR3nt: TGTGCCAGCAGCACCAGGGCGGGGGAAAAACTGTTTTTT
CDR3aa: CASSTRAGEKLFF

d_gene: NA
j_gene: TRBJ1-5
abundance: NA
v_gene: TRBV6-6
CDR3nt: TGTGCCAGCAGTGCCGGGACGTCGTTCCAGCCCCAGCATTTT
CDR3aa: CASSAGTSFQPQHF

d_gene: NA
j_gene: TRBJ2-1
abundance: NA
v_gene: TRBV11-2
CDR3nt: TGTGCCAGCAGCAAAAGACAGGGACTCCATGAGCAGTTCTTC
CDR3aa: CASSKRQGLHEQFF

d_gene: TRBD2
j_gene: TRBJ2-1
abundance: NA
v_gene: TRBV30
CDR3nt: TGTGCCTGGAGTGGACTAGCGGGGAATGAGCAGTTCTTC
CDR3aa: CAWSGLAGNEQFF

d_gene: NA
j_gene: TRBJ2-7
abundance: NA
v_gene: TRBV11-2
CDR3nt: TGTGCCAGCAGCGCGCCCCACGAGCAGTACTTC
CDR3aa: CASSAPHEQYF

d_gene: NA
j_gene: TRBJ1-1
abundance: NA
v_gene: TRBV29-1
CDR3nt: TGCAGCGTTGAAGATCCGGGAGGGGCGAATGCTGAAGCTTTCTTT
CDR3aa: CSVEDPGGANAEAFF

d_gene: NA
j_gene: TRBJ2-7
abundance: NA
v_gene: TRBV9
CDR3nt: TGTGCCAGCAGCGTCGGTGGGGTCGGGTACGAGCAGTACTTC
CDR3aa: CASSVGGVGYEQYF

d_gene: NA
j_gene: TRBJ2-7
abundance: NA
v_gene: TRBV2
CDR3nt: TGTGCCAGCAGTGAAAGGGGGCTAGCGGTAATTGGGGAGCAGTACTTC
CDR3aa: CASSERGLAVIGEQYF

d_gene: TRBD2
j_gene: TRBJ2-1
abundance: NA
v_gene: TRBV4-1
CDR3nt: TGCGCCAGCAGTCGCGGGACTAGCGGCGTCGATGAGCAGTTCTTC
CDR3aa: CASSRGTSGVDEQFF

d_gene: NA
j_gene: TRBJ1-5
abundance: NA
v_gene: TRBV6-1
CDR3nt: TGTGCCAGCATGGGGGAGGGGGGTAGCAATCAGCCCCAGCATTTT
CDR3aa: CASMGEGGSNQPQHF

d_gene: NA
j_gene: TRBJ2-7
abundance: NA
v_gene: TRBV9
CDR3nt: TGTGCCAGCAGCCCGTTGTACTCCTCGGGGGAGCAGTACTTC
CDR3aa: CASSPLYSSGEQYF

d_gene: NA
j_gene: TRBJ2-1
abundance: NA
v_gene: TRBV4-3
CDR3nt: TGCGCCAGCAGCCAGTTAATGGGCGGATCATACAATGAGCAGTTCTTC
CDR3aa: CASSQLMGGSYNEQFF

d_gene: NA
j_gene: TRBJ2-7
abundance: NA
v_gene: TRBV6-5
CDR3nt: TGTGCCAGCAGTTACCTGGGGAATTTTGACGAGCAGTACTTC
CDR3aa: CASSYLGNFDEQYF

d_gene: TRBD2
j_gene: TRBJ2-1
abundance: NA
v_gene: TRBV5-1
CDR3nt: TGCGCCAGCAGCTTGGTCTTCGATAGCGGGAGGGTTGGTGAGCAGTTCTTC
CDR3aa: CASSLVFDSGRVGEQFF

d_gene: NA
j_gene: TRBJ2-3
abundance: NA
v_gene: TRBV7-2
CDR3nt: TGTGCCAGCAGCTCCTCCGGTCCAGATACGCAGTATTTT
CDR3aa: CASSSSGPDTQYF

d_gene: NA
j_gene: TRBJ2-2
abundance: NA
v_gene: TRBV19
CDR3nt: TGTGCCAGTAGGACAGGATCTTACACCGGGGAGCTGTTTTTT
CDR3aa: CASRTGSYTGELFF

d_gene: NA
j_gene: TRBJ1-5
abundance: NA
v_gene: TRBV19
CDR3nt: TGTGCCAGTAGTATTCTAGACAGATCAAATCAGCCCCAGCATTTT
CDR3aa: CASSILDRSNQPQHF

d_gene: NA
j_gene: TRBJ1-1
abundance: NA
v_gene: TRBV25-1
CDR3nt: TGTGCCAGCATGAAGAACACTGAAGCTTTCTTT
CDR3aa: CASMKNTEAFF

d_gene: NA
j_gene: TRBJ2-6
abundance: NA
v_gene: TRBV29-1
CDR3nt: TGCAGCGTACTCGAGGGGCCCGGGGCCAACGTCCTGACTTTC
CDR3aa: CSVLEGPGANVLTF

d_gene: TRBD2
j_gene: TRBJ2-1
abundance: NA
v_gene: TRBV5-4
CDR3nt: TGTGCCAGCAGCTTGGAAATGACTAGCGGGAGGAGAGAGCAGTTCTTC
CDR3aa: CASSLEMTSGRREQFF

d_gene: TRBD2
j_gene: TRBJ2-7
abundance: once
v_gene: TRBV11-2
CDR3nt: TGTGCCAGCAGCTTAGCCCTTGGACTAGCGTTAGCCGGAGCCGAGCAGTACTTC
CDR3aa: CASSLALGLALAGAEQYF

d_gene: NA
j_gene: TRBJ1-3
abundance: NA
v_gene: TRBV30
CDR3nt: TGTGCCTGGAGTGTACGGAGGGGCTCTGGAAACACCATATATTTT
CDR3aa: CAWSVRRGSGNTIYF

d_gene: NA
j_gene: TRBJ2-3
abundance: NA
v_gene: TRBV10-1
CDR3nt: TGCGCCAGCAGTAAACAGGTATCCACAGATACGCAGTATTTT
CDR3aa: CASSKQVSTDTQYF

d_gene: TRBD2
j_gene: TRBJ2-3
abundance: NA
v_gene: TRBV5-1
CDR3nt: TGCGCCAGCAGCGGAGCGGGGGCGGGAGTTGGATCAGATACGCAGTATTTT
CDR3aa: CASSGAGAGVGSDTQYF

d_gene: NA
j_gene: TRBJ2-7
abundance: NA
v_gene: TRBV11-2
CDR3nt: TGTGCCAGCAGCTCCCCGCTGAGCATCTACTTC
CDR3aa: CASSSPLSIYF

d_gene: NA
j_gene: TRBJ1-1
abundance: NA
v_gene: TRBV7-2
CDR3nt: TGTGCCAGCAGCTTACGTTTTGGGTTGGGGGCCCTGAACACTGAAGCTTTCTTT
CDR3aa: CASSLRFGLGALNTEAFF

d_gene: TRBD1
j_gene: TRBJ2-7
abundance: NA
v_gene: TRBV28
CDR3nt: TGTGCCAGCAGTACCATGGGACAGGGGGCTTACGAGCAGTACTTC
CDR3aa: CASSTMGQGAYEQYF